Shown below are 27 T cell receptor beta chains from a single sample sequenced in a study of T cell clonality in common variable immunodeficiency (dated by TCRdb to between 2015 and 2016). The library was prepared using the immunoSEQ multiplex PCR assay. TCRdb limited this immuneACCESS table to in-frame rearrangements with V and J called. A share of clones is missing; checked studies link under half to unresolved V genes, and the rest is unexplained. The sample comprises 40,000 to 50,000 clones, and every one was counted more than once. The ten biggest clones cover approximately 5.9% of the sample. The material sequenced was peripheral blood mononuclear cells. The receptor set was obtained from a person aged 18 to 69 in good health.

The sample holds many counts of this clone. The missing CDR3 end, 3 residues past where the read stops, is filled in from the germline J gene. V gene TRBV3-1 (or the pseudogene TRBV3-2) combines with J gene TRBJ1-5, with 7 bases identical to TRBD1. The CDR3 sequence is 16 residues long. In germline, CDR1 is LGHDT, CDR2 YNNKEL (reference sequence). V was clipped by 0 bases and J by 4 bases; unmatched bases: 6. CDR3 bases read: TGTGCCAGCAGCCAAGATTGGGGGACAGATAATCAGCCC. Its translation is CASSQDWGTDNQP. The whole CDR3 protein reads CASSQDWGTDNQPQHF.

In its sample, this clone was seen many times. Read coverage stops 3 residues before the CDR3 terminus; the germline J gene supplies the remainder. J is TRBJ1-6 and V is TRBV9; 7 bases are a match to TRBD1. V was clipped by 3 bases and J by 8 bases; unmatched bases: 11. Germline CDR1 is SGDLS and CDR2 is YYNGEE. CDR3 length equals 16 residues. The CDR3 DNA, read in part, is TGTGCCAGCAGCGCTGCCTCGGGACAGACTTATTCACCC. Protein product: CASSAASGQTYSP. The complete CDR3 protein is CASSAASGQTYSPLHF.

This clone was seen many times. The missing CDR3 end, 3 residues past where the read stops, is filled in from the germline J gene. V is TRBV7-9 and J is TRBJ1-2; 9 bases are a match to TRBD1. Germline CDR1 reads SEHNR; CDR2 reads FQNEAQ (reference sequence). V dropped 4 bases and J dropped 3; count of bases not matched to a gene: 6. The CDR3 covers 15 residues. Here the CDR3 reads CASSYTDRGDYGYTF. CDR3 bases read: TGTGCCAGCAGCTATACGGACAGGGGCGACTATGGC.

The sample holds many counts of this clone. The read terminates 3 residues ahead of where the CDR3 ends, so the germline J gene completes it. This chain links TRBV11-2 with TRBJ2-5; D remains unclear. From germline, CDR1 is SGHAT and CDR2 FQNNGV. This CDR3 spans 14 amino acids. The ends were cut back, 6 bases at V and 0 bases at J, with 11 bases in the middle. CDR3 protein: CASSFTAHQETQYF. The part of the CDR3 DNA that was read is TGTGCCAGCAGTTTCACAGCACACCAAGAGACC.

This clone has ten or more counts. The sequenced CDR3 bases are TGTGCCTGGAGTAACAGGGACTACGAG. Amino acids: CAWSNRDYE. In full, the CDR3 reads CAWSNRDYEQYF. The V call is TRBV30, the J call TRBJ2-7; tentative D call: TRBD1 (6 bases). Sequencing ends 3 residues short of the CDR3 end; the germline J gene provides the rest. V was shortened by 2 bases and J by 3 bases, with 8 bases between the two germline ends. Germline V lookup: CDR1 GTSNPN, CDR2 SVGIG (reference sequence). The CDR3 is 12 amino acids.

This clone was counted at least ten times. The read ends 3 residues before the CDR3 terminus; that terminus is restored from the germline J gene. The chain carries TRBV30 and TRBJ1-5, with D hard to call. Per germline, CDR1 GTSNPN and CDR2 SVGIG (reference sequence). V lost 0 bases to trimming and J lost 2 bases, with 14 bases between them. The CDR3 is 16 residues long. Incomplete CDR3 DNA: TGTGCCTGGAGTGTCTTCCACGCGGGCGGCAATCAGCCC. It codes for CAWSVFHAGGNQP. From start to end, the CDR3 is CAWSVFHAGGNQPQHF.

This clone has more than one count but fewer than ten. Partial CDR3 DNA: TGCGCCAGCAGCTTAAATTCTGGACTGACAAATGAAAAA. It is translated as CASSLNSGLTNEK. The CDR3 in full is CASSLNSGLTNEKLFF. The chain combines TRBV5-1 with TRBJ1-4; D is ambiguous. Read coverage stops 3 residues before the CDR3 terminus; the germline J gene supplies the remainder. CDR3 length: 16 residues. V shed 2 bases and J shed 5 bases, with 16 bases lying between them. Germline-derived CDR1 and CDR2 are SGHRS and YFSETQ.

This clone was detected only a few times. A much larger clonotype is one base distant, so this may be a read error. From the germline J gene comes the end of the CDR3, since the read stops 3 residues before it. The chain employs TRBV2 and TRBJ1-4; 10 nucleotides agree with TRBD1. Germline V CDR1 and CDR2: SNHLY, FYNNEI. The CDR3 length is 15 residues. CDR3 in amino acids: CVSSDGDRGQEKLFF. CDR3 DNA, as far as it was read: TGTGTCAGCAGTGATGGTGACAGGGGGCAGGAAAAA.

This clone was seen ten or more times. The CDR3 end falls 3 residues outside the read, so it is completed with the germline J gene. The chain carries TRBV19 and TRBJ1-1, with D possibly TRBD1 on 5 matching bases. This CDR3 has 13 residues. V lost 6 bases to trimming and J lost 3 bases, with 11 bases between them. In germline, CDR1 is LNHDA, CDR2 SQIVND (reference sequence). This CDR3 reads CASRQALHTEAFF. The sequenced part of the CDR3 DNA is TGTGCCAGTAGACAGGCGTTACACACTGAA.

This clone came up many times. The read ends 3 residues before the CDR3 terminus; that terminus is restored from the germline J gene. The chain uses TRBV6-2 or TRBV6-3 and TRBJ2-3; 13 bases are a match to TRBD2. This CDR3 region has 17 residues. Germline V gene data show CDR1 as MNHEY and CDR2 as SVGEGT. V shed 0 bases and J 7 bases; nucleotides not matched to a gene: 7. The part of the CDR3 DNA that was read is TGTGCCAGCAGTTACTCGAAGACTAGCGGGGGGACGTATACG. The encoded protein is CASSYSKTSGGTYT. The full CDR3 protein is CASSYSKTSGGTYTQYF.

This clone was observed at least ten times. The read stops 3 residues short of the end of the CDR3; the missing end is completed from the germline J gene. V is TRBV11-2 and J is TRBJ2-5; D unresolved. Deletions cut 3 bases from V and 6 bases from J, with 17 bases between. In germline, CDR1 is SGHAT, CDR2 FQNNGV. This CDR3 has 15 residues. CDR3 in amino acids: CASSLLRSTYQTQYF. The CDR3 DNA, read in part, is TGTGCCAGCAGCTTGCTCAGGAGTACCTATCAGACC. The full variable domain, rest sourced from reference TRBV11-2 and TRBJ2-5, is EAGVAQSPRYKIIEKRQSVAFWCNPISGHATLYWYQQILGQGPKLLIQFQNNGVVDDSQLPKDRFSAERLKGVDSTLKIQPAKLEDSAVYLCASSLLRSTYQTQYFGPGTRLLVL.

This clone was observed many times. The read gets to within 3 residues of the CDR3 end, and the germline J gene fills in the rest. The genes are TRBV30 and TRBJ2-7, with D perhaps matching TRBD2 (5 bases). In germline, CDR1 is GTSNPN, CDR2 SVGIG (reference sequence). V was cut by 0 bases and J by 2 bases, with 11 bases left in between. The CDR3 extends over 14 amino acids. The CDR3 spells CAWSVHLATYEQYF. Partial CDR3 DNA: TGTGCCTGGAGTGTACACCTAGCAACCTACGAG.

This clone came up a few times. The read is 3 residues too short to cover the CDR3 end, so that end is filled in from the germline J gene. The same CDR3 also results from other DNA sequences found in this sample. This chain uses TRBV19 with TRBJ1-2; possibly TRBD1 for D (5 bases). The germline V gene has CDR1 LNHDA and CDR2 SQIVND (reference sequence). The CDR3 is 12 amino acids. CDR3 sequence: CASGTGSYDYTF. The sequenced part of the CDR3 DNA is TGTGCCAGTGGAACAGGTTCTTACGAC.

This clone was recorded at least ten times. The CDR3 end lies 3 residues beyond the end of the read and is filled in from the germline J gene. V and J are TRBV30 and TRBJ2-3; TRBD1 matches at 8 bases. Germline CDR1 reads GTSNPN; CDR2 reads SVGIG (reference sequence). With V trimmed by 1 base and J by 3 bases, 6 bases remained unmatched. CDR3 size: 15 residues. This chain's CDR3 is CAWSGGRGRTDTQYF. CDR3 DNA (partial): TGTGCCTGGAGTGGTGGCAGGGGGCGGACAGATACG.

This clone was recorded many times. The read finishes 3 residues shy of the CDR3 end, and the germline J gene is used to complete it. This chain links TRBV5-1 with TRBJ1-1; D perhaps matches TRBD1 (5 bases). Trimming stripped 0 bases from V and 5 bases from J, with 17 bases between. The CDR3 extends over 16 amino acids. Germline CDR1 reads SGHRS; CDR2 reads YFSETQ. The DNA read from the CDR3 is TGCGCCAGCAGCTTGGGGGCCCAGGGAGGAAGAACTGAA. This gives the protein CASSLGAQGGRTE. From start to end, the CDR3 is CASSLGAQGGRTEAFF.

This clone was counted at least ten times. The read ends 3 residues early relative to the CDR3; the germline J gene fills the gap. The chain links TRBV6-2 or TRBV6-3 to TRBJ2-2; 8 nucleotides align to TRBD1. V shed 2 bases and J 4 bases; nucleotides not matched to a gene: 3. The CDR3 sequence is 15 residues long. Per germline, CDR1 MNHEY and CDR2 SVGEGT. CDR3 DNA (partial): TGTGCCAGCAGTTACGGCACAGGGGGCACCGGGGAG. Residues: CASSYGTGGTGE. The CDR3 reads in full as CASSYGTGGTGELFF.

This clone has ten or more counts. The read falls 3 residues short of the CDR3 end, and the missing part is taken from the germline J gene. The chain combines TRBV4-2 with TRBJ2-1, with no clear D. CDR3 length: 17 residues. The V gene's germline CDR1 is LGHNA and CDR2 YNFKEQ. V gave up 0 bases and J gave up 0 bases, with 12 bases separating them. CDR3 DNA, as far as it was read: TGTGCCAGCAGCCAAGAGACGGGTAGTAGCTCCTACAATGAG. Its protein product is CASSQETGSSSYNE. The full CDR3 protein reads CASSQETGSSSYNEQFF.

This clone was observed many times. The read halts 3 residues ahead of the CDR3 end, with the missing end drawn from the germline J gene. This sequence joins TRBV7-6 and TRBJ2-7, with 10 nucleotides matching TRBD2. CDR3 length equals 17 residues. V lost 5 bases, J lost 1 base, and 11 bases stayed unmatched. Germline loops: CDR1 SGHVS, CDR2 FNYEAQ. Incomplete CDR3 DNA: TGTGCCAGCAGCGGGAGTCCTAGCGGGGGAGGGTCCTACGAG. Translating gives CASSGSPSGGGSYE. The complete CDR3 sequence is CASSGSPSGGGSYEQYF.

Ten or more counts support this clone. The CDR3 end lies 3 residues beyond the end of the read and is filled in from the germline J gene. The gene calls are TRBV30 and TRBJ2-5; no clear D. In germline, CDR1 is GTSNPN, CDR2 SVGIG (reference sequence). The CDR3 is 13 amino acids. Trimming took off 0 bases at V and 7 bases at J, with 12 bases between the two ends. CDR3 DNA (partial): TGTGCCTGGAGTGTCCCGGTCCCCCGGACC. Protein: CAWSVPVPRT. The complete CDR3 protein is CAWSVPVPRTQYF.

This clone occurred a few times. Read sequence stops 3 residues before the CDR3 end, and the germline J gene provides the missing end. V gene TRBV7-2 combines with J gene TRBJ1-2; 9 nucleotides match TRBD1. The CDR3 contains 15 residues. Germline CDR1 is SGHTA and CDR2 is FQGNSA. The DNA read from the CDR3 is TGTGCCAGCAGCAGAGACAGGGGGAACTCCTACGAC. As protein: CASSRDRGNSYD. The full-length CDR3 reads as CASSRDRGNSYDYTF.

This clone was found many times. The CDR3 end lies 3 residues beyond the end of the read and is filled in from the germline J gene. J is TRBJ1-2 and V is TRBV19, with 9 bases fitting TRBD1. Germline V lookup: CDR1 LNHDA, CDR2 SQIVND (reference sequence). The CDR3 sequence is 12 residues long. V was clipped by 9 bases and J by 5 bases; unmatched bases: 4. The part of the CDR3 DNA that was read is TGTGCCAGCGGACAGGGGAAGTATGGC. It yields the protein CASGQGKYG. In full, the CDR3 is CASGQGKYGYTF.

Regarding this clone: The sequence runs out 3 residues before the end of the CDR3; the remainder is reconstructed from the germline J gene. The genes are TRBV10-1 and TRBJ2-7; D ambiguous. V dropped 2 bases and J dropped 4 bases, with 6 bases sitting between them. In germline, CDR1 is WNHNN, CDR2 SYGVQD (reference sequence). This CDR3 region has 12 residues. The CDR3 sequence is CASSEAGYEQYF. Incomplete CDR3 DNA: TGCGCCAGCAGTGAGGCCGGGTACGAG.

The sample holds many counts of this clone. Read coverage stops 3 residues before the CDR3 terminus; the germline J gene supplies the remainder. The chain links TRBV20-1 to TRBJ1-4; the D gene is possibly TRBD1 (5 bases). Germline V gives CDR1 DFQATT, CDR2 SNEGSKA (reference sequence). CDR3 size: 14 residues. Trimming removed 0 bases from V and 4 bases from J, with 9 bases in between. This CDR3 is CSARETGYNEKLFF. The covered CDR3 bases are TGCAGTGCTAGAGAAACAGGTTATAATGAAAAA.

The table lists this clone with many counts. Read data end 3 residues before the CDR3 end; the end is taken from the germline J gene. This sample also contains other DNA sequences that code for the same CDR3. The chain couples TRBV29-1 to TRBJ1-3, with TRBD1 matching over 7 bases. CDR3 length equals 13 residues. Germline assignment: CDR1 SQVTM and CDR2 ANQGSEA. The V segment lost 6 bases and the J segment 4 bases; nucleotides outside the gene matches: 6. CDR3 loop: CSVRLGGGNTIYF. The covered CDR3 bases are TGCAGCGTCCGCCTAGGGGGCGGAAACACC.

This clone was counted at least ten times. The missing CDR3 end, 3 residues past where the read stops, is filled in from the germline J gene. The V and J genes are TRBV13 and TRBJ2-3, with D possibly matching TRBD2 (5 bases). V was cut by 5 bases and J by 2 bases, with 14 bases left in between. This CDR3 comprises 15 residues. Germline assignment: CDR1 PRHDT and CDR2 FYEKMQ (reference sequence). CDR3 DNA (partial): TGTGCCAGCAGCCTAAACGGGGTTCTCACAGATACG. It translates to CASSLNGVLTDT. The whole CDR3 protein is CASSLNGVLTDTQYF.

This clone was observed a few times. The missing CDR3 end, 3 residues past where the read stops, is filled in from the germline J gene. This chain joins TRBV30 and TRBJ1-1, with 7 bases lining up with TRBD1. The germline V gene has CDR1 GTSNPN and CDR2 SVGIG (reference sequence). J was trimmed by 0 bases and V by 2 bases; bases with no gene match: 3. CDR3 size: 14 residues. The covered CDR3 bases are TGTGCCTGGAGTTGGACAGGAATGAACACTGAA. Encoded protein: CAWSWTGMNTE. The complete CDR3 protein is CAWSWTGMNTEAFF.

This clone was seen repeatedly, ten times or more. The read halts 3 residues ahead of the CDR3 end, with the missing end drawn from the germline J gene. The chain is built from TRBV19 and TRBJ2-5; 8 bases are shared with TRBD2. Germline CDR1 is LNHDA and CDR2 is SQIVND (reference sequence). V lost 3 bases and J lost 4; bases outside the gene matches: 4. The CDR3 spans 14 residues. The CDR3 loop reads CASSIGGAPETQYF. The covered CDR3 bases are TGTGCCAGTAGTATCGGGGGGGCCCCAGAGACC.